What follows is one TCR beta chain and its context. This entry comes from a study of a mutant IDH1 vaccine in newly diagnosed glioma. Study summary: Radiotherapy, temozolomide, or both had been given previously, and both were given to most.

CDR1 and CDR2 from the germline V gene are MNHNS and SASEGT. This CDR3 region has 15 residues. With 2 bases clipped from V and 7 bases from J, the junction kept 7 bases outside the gene matches. Time point in this sample: baseline, week 1 (first vaccination visit). Sample treatment: pre-vaccination baseline after standard-of-care therapy. TCRdb's table, derived via immunoSEQ multiplex PCR, lists solely in-frame clones and lacks some. The table has 30,000 to 35,000 clones, around 80% seen once. V gene TRBV6-1 combines with J gene TRBJ2-2, with TRBD1 matching 7 bases. The starting material was peripheral blood mononuclear cells (PBMCs), obtained from a glioma patient treated with radiotherapy, temozolomide or both. This TCR was recovered from a man in his forties or fifties with glioma. Some clones in this sample may be carry-over from other donors' samples. CDR3 amino acids: CASSETAGGDGELFF. The CDR3 DNA reads TGTGCCAGCAGTGAAACGGCAGGGGGTGACGGGGAGCTGTTTTTT.